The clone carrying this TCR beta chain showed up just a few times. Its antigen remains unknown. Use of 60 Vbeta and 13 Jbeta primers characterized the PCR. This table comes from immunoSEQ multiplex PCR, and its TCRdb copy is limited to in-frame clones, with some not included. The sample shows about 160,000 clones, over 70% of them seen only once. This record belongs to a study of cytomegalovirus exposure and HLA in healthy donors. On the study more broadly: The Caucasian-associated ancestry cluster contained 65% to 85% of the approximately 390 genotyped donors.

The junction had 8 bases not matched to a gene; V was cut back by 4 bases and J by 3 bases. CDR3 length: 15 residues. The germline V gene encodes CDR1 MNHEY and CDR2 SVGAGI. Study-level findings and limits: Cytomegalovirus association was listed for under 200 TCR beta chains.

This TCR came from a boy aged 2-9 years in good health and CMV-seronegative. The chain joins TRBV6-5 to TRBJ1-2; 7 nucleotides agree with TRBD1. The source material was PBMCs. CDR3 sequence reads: CASSFTFTGDYGYTF. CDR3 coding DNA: TGTGCCAGCAGTTTCACCTTTACAGGGGACTATGGCTACACCTTC.